The source of this T cell receptor beta chain is a study of blood T cells in healthy people across ages. At the level of the study: Every two T cells gave about one barcoded beta molecule via template switching.

A second about 7 to 11 cycle PCR used barcoded and J-beta primers. TCRdb re-called the 5' RACE reads through MiXCR, storing one row per CDR3 protein. Altogether around 1,700,000 distinct CDR3 sequences are present, approximately 30% being singletons, with the ten largest covering 7.7%. This clonotype was observed a handful of times. The target antigen is unknown. Overall study findings and caveats: Older age went with lower TCR beta diversity per million T cells, in a roughly linear way. Using unsorted PBMCs precluded a conclusive naive versus antigen-experienced comparison.

Trimming took 2 bases from V and 8 from J; bases not matched to a gene: 8. The germline CDR1 and CDR2 sequences are ENHRY and SYGVKD. The CDR3 runs to 16 residues. The source of this sequence is a woman between 25 and 40 years old in good health. The chain is built from TRBV10-3 and TRBJ2-1, with 11 nucleotides matching TRBD2. What was sequenced was blood. Written as DNA, the CDR3 is TGTGCCATCAGTGAGACACTAGCGGGGGCGGAGGATGAGCAGTTCTTC. Protein product: CAISETLAGAEDEQFF.